This T cell receptor beta chain stems from a study of Graves' ophthalmopathy and Graves' hyperthyroidism. At least ten counts were recorded for this clonotype. What it recognizes is unknown. Study results and limitations: Classification of ophthalmopathy versus stable hyperthyroidism by a 13-signature model yielded 85% to 90% sensitivity and 65% to 83% specificity. Also, most clonotypes expanded in the thyroid above 0.001 frequency appeared in blood. Ophthalmopathy progression was predicted by the model at less than 71% sensitivity and about 72% specificity.

Amplifying from RNA transcripts, the study obtained TCR beta CDR3 regions. A first-round RT-PCR used HTBI primers, followed by a second-round multiplex PCR. Using its own MiXCR run on the multiplex PCR reads, TCRdb lists one record per CDR3 protein. The sample carries 220,000 or so distinct CDR3 sequences, roughly 21% recorded once. Other autoimmune diseases, uncontrolled infections, pregnancy or lactation excluded patients from enrollment. V shed 0 bases and J shed 5 bases, with 14 bases lying between them. The CDR3 has 16 residues. The V gene's germline CDR1 is KGHSH and CDR2 LQKENI. The receptor's source is a woman aged 45 to 65 with Graves' ophthalmopathy. J is TRBJ1-5 and V is TRBV18, with D hard to call. Sequencing was carried out using peripheral blood. The CDR3 reads CASSPPTRARYQPQHF. CDR3 bases: TGTGCCAGCTCACCACCGACGAGGGCCCGTTATCAGCCCCAGCATTTT.